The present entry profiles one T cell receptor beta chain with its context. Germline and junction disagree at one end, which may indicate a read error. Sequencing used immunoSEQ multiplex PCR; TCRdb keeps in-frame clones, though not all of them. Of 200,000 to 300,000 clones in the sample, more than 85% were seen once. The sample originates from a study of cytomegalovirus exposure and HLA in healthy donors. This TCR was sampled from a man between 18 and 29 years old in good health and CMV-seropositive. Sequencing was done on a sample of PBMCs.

The CDR3 DNA follows: TGCGCCAGCAGTCAAGATCCAAATGTTAACTATGGCTACACCTTC. Translation: CASSQDPNVNYGYTF. The V and J genes are TRBV4-1 and TRBJ1-2; D is uncertain. This CDR3 is 15 amino acids long. Germline V gives CDR1 MGHRA, CDR2 YSYEKL.